This record covers a single T cell receptor beta chain. The V and J ends lost 1 base and 3 bases respectively, with 16 bases between them. The CDR3 length is 17 residues. The germline CDR1 and CDR2 sequences are LGHDT and YNNKEL (reference sequence). This sample stems from a study of blood T cell repertoires in COVID-19. Assay used: immunoSEQ multiplex PCR; TCRdb lists only in-frame clones, some missing. This repertoire shows over 200,000 clones, 70% to 90% found once; its top ten account for roughly 3.2%. The chain employs TRBV3-1 (or the pseudogene TRBV3-2) and TRBJ1-3; D gene ambiguous. The sequence came from a woman aged 45 to 65 in a cohort exposed to, infected with or recovered from COVID-19 (not recorded which). The sample consisted of PBMCs or T cells enriched from blood (not recorded which). The CDR3 spells CASSQAWRQSIGNTIYF. The DNA for the CDR3 is TGTGCCAGCAGCCAAGCGTGGAGGCAGTCCATTGGAAACACCATATATTTT.